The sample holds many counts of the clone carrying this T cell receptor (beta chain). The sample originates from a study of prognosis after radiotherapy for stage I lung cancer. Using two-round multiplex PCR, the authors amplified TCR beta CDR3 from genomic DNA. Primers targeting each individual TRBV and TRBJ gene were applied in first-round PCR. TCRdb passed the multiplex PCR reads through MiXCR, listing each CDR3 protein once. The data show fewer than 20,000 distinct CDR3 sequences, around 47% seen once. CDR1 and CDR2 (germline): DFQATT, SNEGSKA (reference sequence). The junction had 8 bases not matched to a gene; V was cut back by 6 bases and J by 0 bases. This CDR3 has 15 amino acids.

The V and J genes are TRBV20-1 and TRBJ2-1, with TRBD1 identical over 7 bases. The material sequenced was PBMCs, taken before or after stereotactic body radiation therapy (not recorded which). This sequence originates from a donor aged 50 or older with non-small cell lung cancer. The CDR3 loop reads CSAEGTVGSYNEQFF. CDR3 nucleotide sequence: TGCAGTGCCGAGGGGACAGTTGGCTCCTACAATGAGCAGTTCTTC.